The rows below give T cell receptor beta chains drawn from one sample of a study of blood T cell repertoires in COVID-19. Profiled with immunoSEQ multiplex PCR; TCRdb holds only in-frame clones, not every one. The profile covers about 87,000 clones, with around 86% appearing a single time and around 5.2% taken by the ten largest. The source material was peripheral blood. These receptors were obtained from a man aged 40-49 years with acute or convalescent COVID-19. The CDR3 runs from the conserved cysteine through the conserved F or W. A D gene is named only where the DNA matches it firmly. Where a row states a size, it is once, few, many or the class of an expanded clone; other rows omit it.

J: TRBJ2-3
D: -
size: -
V: TRBV11-2
DNA: TGTGCCAGCAGCTTCGGGGCCGGGACACGGAGCACAGATACGCAGTATTTT
CDR3: CASSFGAGTRSTDTQYF

J: TRBJ1-1
D: -
size: -
V: TRBV2
DNA: TGTGCCAGCAGCCCAGGCTACCTAAATGAAGCTTTCTTT
CDR3: CASSPGYLNEAFF

J: TRBJ1-5
D: -
size: -
V: TRBV10-3
DNA: TGTGCCATCAGTGCAGGGAACAATCAGCCCCAGCATTTT
CDR3: CAISAGNNQPQHF

J: TRBJ1-1
D: TRBD1
size: few
V: TRBV12-3/TRBV12-4
DNA: TGTGCCAGCAGTAGACAGGGTTCTTCTGAAGCTTTCTTT
CDR3: CASSRQGSSEAFF

J: TRBJ1-1
D: TRBD1
size: once
V: TRBV4-1
DNA: TGCGCCAGCAGCCACCAACAGGGGGCTAACACTGAAGCTTTCTTT
CDR3: CASSHQQGANTEAFF

J: TRBJ2-5
D: TRBD1
size: -
V: TRBV29-1
DNA: TGCAGCGTTCGGACAGGTGGGCCGGGAGAGACCCAGTACTTC
CDR3: CSVRTGGPGETQYF

J: TRBJ2-6
D: -
size: -
V: TRBV4-1
DNA: TGCGCCAGCAGCCAAGATCAGGCAGGGCGATACTCTGGGGCCAACGTCCTGACTTTC
CDR3: CASSQDQAGRYSGANVLTF

J: TRBJ1-2
D: -
size: -
V: TRBV7-2
DNA: TGTGCCAGCAGCCGCCCGGAGACAGGCTATGGCTACACCTTC
CDR3: CASSRPETGYGYTF

J: TRBJ1-5
D: TRBD1
size: -
V: TRBV6-2/TRBV6-3
DNA: TGTGCCAGCAGCCCGGGTTCCTGGGACAGTTATAGCAATCAGCCCCAGCATTTT
CDR3: CASSPGSWDSYSNQPQHF

J: TRBJ2-5
D: TRBD1
size: once
V: TRBV19
DNA: TGTGCCAGTAGCGGACAGGGGTCGGAGACCCAGTACTTC
CDR3: CASSGQGSETQYF

J: TRBJ2-2
D: TRBD1
size: -
V: TRBV4-3
DNA: TGCGCCAGCAGCCGGGGACAGGGACGCACCGGGGAGCTGTTTTTT
CDR3: CASSRGQGRTGELFF

J: TRBJ2-5
D: TRBD1
size: -
V: TRBV29-1
DNA: TGCAGCGTCACCGGACAGGGATCCCAAGAGACCCAGTACTTC
CDR3: CSVTGQGSQETQYF

J: TRBJ2-3
D: -
size: -
V: TRBV5-4
DNA: TGTGCCAGCAGCCCCCCGCCGGGAGATACGCAGTATTTT
CDR3: CASSPPPGDTQYF

J: TRBJ2-3
D: TRBD2
size: -
V: TRBV3-1/TRBV3-2
DNA: TGTGCCAGCAGCCAAGCTGTCCCGGGTAGCGGGGGGACAGATACGCAGTATTTT
CDR3: CASSQAVPGSGGTDTQYF

J: TRBJ2-3
D: -
size: -
V: TRBV7-8
DNA: TGTGCCAGCAGCTTAGAGGTTGGTGCGTCGGGACACTACTACACAGATACGCAGTATTTT
CDR3: CASSLEVGASGHYYTDTQYF

J: TRBJ1-2
D: -
size: -
V: TRBV4-1
DNA: TGCGCCAGCAGCCAAGATTGGGGGGGCAATGGCTACACCTTC
CDR3: CASSQDWGGNGYTF

J: TRBJ2-3
D: -
size: -
V: TRBV7-2
DNA: TGTGCCAGCAGCTTACTAGCCCGCACAGATACGCAGTATTTT
CDR3: CASSLLARTDTQYF

J: TRBJ2-7
D: TRBD2
size: -
V: TRBV19
DNA: TGTGCCAGTAGTTCCCTCCTAGCGGGAGGGTCCTACGAGCAGTACTTC
CDR3: CASSSLLAGGSYEQYF

J: TRBJ2-7
D: -
size: -
V: TRBV14
DNA: TGTGCCAGCAGCCGTGAAGGGGGAGAGCAGTACTTC
CDR3: CASSREGGEQYF

J: TRBJ2-7
D: TRBD1
size: -
V: TRBV11-1
DNA: TGTGCCAGCAGCCACGGACAGGTCTACGAGCAGTACTTC
CDR3: CASSHGQVYEQYF

J: TRBJ2-5
D: TRBD2
size: -
V: TRBV6-5
DNA: TGTGCCAGCAGTTACGGCTTAGCGGGACTAGAGACCCAGTACTTC
CDR3: CASSYGLAGLETQYF

J: TRBJ1-1
D: -
size: once
V: TRBV12-3/TRBV12-4
DNA: TGTGCCAGCAGTTTTTTCGTCACTGAAGCTTTCTTT
CDR3: CASSFFVTEAFF

J: TRBJ1-6
D: -
size: -
V: TRBV10-3
DNA: TGTGCCATCAGCGACGGAACAGGGCAATCACCCCTCCACTTT
CDR3: CAISDGTGQSPLHF

J: TRBJ1-2
D: TRBD1
size: -
V: TRBV6-6
DNA: TGTGTCACGCAGGACAGGGCGGCTGGCTACACCTTC
CDR3: CVTQDRAAGYTF

J: TRBJ2-7
D: TRBD1
size: -
V: TRBV30
DNA: TGTGCCTGGAGTAGATCAGGGGGTAGGAACCACGAGCAGTACTTC
CDR3: CAWSRSGGRNHEQYF

J: TRBJ1-5
D: -
size: once
V: TRBV19
DNA: TGTGCCAGTAAGATGACAGGTGTCGGACAGCCCCAGCATTTT
CDR3: CASKMTGVGQPQHF

J: TRBJ1-1
D: -
size: -
V: TRBV7-9
DNA: TGTGCCAGCAGCACCGGGTACCCTGAAGCTTTCTTT
CDR3: CASSTGYPEAFF

J: TRBJ2-1
D: -
size: -
V: TRBV27
DNA: TGTGCCAGCACCCTAGGGCTAGCCTATGTCAATGAGCAGTTCTTC
CDR3: CASTLGLAYVNEQFF

J: TRBJ1-5
D: -
size: -
V: TRBV5-5
DNA: TGTGCCAGCAGCCTAACAGGTGGGGGCAATCAGCCCCAGCATTTT
CDR3: CASSLTGGGNQPQHF

J: TRBJ2-7
D: -
size: -
V: TRBV12-2
DNA: TGTGCAAGTCGCTCCCCGGGGGGCTTGGCGGGGCCCCGGTACGAGCAGTACTTC
CDR3: CASRSPGGLAGPRYEQYF

J: TRBJ2-1
D: TRBD2
size: few
V: TRBV4-2
DNA: TGTGCCAGCAGCCAAGGAACTAGCGGCAACAATGAGCAGTTCTTC
CDR3: CASSQGTSGNNEQFF

J: TRBJ2-3
D: -
size: -
V: TRBV7-8
DNA: TGTGCCAGCGCCTTCATAGCGGGCACAGATACGCAGTATTTT
CDR3: CASAFIAGTDTQYF

J: TRBJ2-7
D: TRBD1
size: -
V: TRBV30
DNA: TGTGCCCTTGTACAGGGGCTACTTTACGAGCAGTACTTC
CDR3: CALVQGLLYEQYF

J: TRBJ2-7
D: TRBD1
size: -
V: TRBV10-3
DNA: TGTGCCATCAGAGCAGGGACAGGCCCTGAATACGAGCAGTACTTC
CDR3: CAIRAGTGPEYEQYF

J: TRBJ2-3
D: -
size: -
V: TRBV5-6
DNA: TGTGCCAGCAGCTTGTTTAGGACAGTGAGTAGCACAGATACGCAGTATTTT
CDR3: CASSLFRTVSSTDTQYF

J: TRBJ2-3
D: TRBD1
size: once
V: TRBV6-5
DNA: TGTGCCACCTCGGGACAGGGGGGCACAGATACGCAGTATTTT
CDR3: CATSGQGGTDTQYF